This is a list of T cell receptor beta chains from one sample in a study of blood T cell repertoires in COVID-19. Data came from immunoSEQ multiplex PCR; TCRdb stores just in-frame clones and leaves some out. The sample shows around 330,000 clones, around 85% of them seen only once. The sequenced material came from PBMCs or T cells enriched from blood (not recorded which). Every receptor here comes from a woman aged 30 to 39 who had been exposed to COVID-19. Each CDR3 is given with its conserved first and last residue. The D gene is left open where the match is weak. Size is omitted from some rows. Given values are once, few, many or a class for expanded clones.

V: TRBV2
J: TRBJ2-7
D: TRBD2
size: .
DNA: TGTGCCAGCAGTAACTTGCGCGGGAGGTCCCACGAGCAGTACTTC
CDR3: CASSNLRGRSHEQYF

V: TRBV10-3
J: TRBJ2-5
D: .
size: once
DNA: TGTGCCATCAGTGAGCCCATGGAGGGGTACCAAGAGACCCAGTACTTC
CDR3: CAISEPMEGYQETQYF

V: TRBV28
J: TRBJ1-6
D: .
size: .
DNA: TGTGCCAGCAGTTTACTACAGGGTAATTCACCCCTCCACTTT
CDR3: CASSLLQGNSPLHF

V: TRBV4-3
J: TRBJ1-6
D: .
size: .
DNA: TGCGCCAGCAGCTTACAGGGATCCAATTCACCCCTCCACTTT
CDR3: CASSLQGSNSPLHF

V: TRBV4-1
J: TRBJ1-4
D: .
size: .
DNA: TGCGCCAGCAGCCAAGATCTAGGCTCCCGGAGGACTAATGAAAAACTGTTTTTT
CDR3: CASSQDLGSRRTNEKLFF

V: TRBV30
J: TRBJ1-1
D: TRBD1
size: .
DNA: TGTGCCTGGAGAGGGGGGACAGACGTCGGCACTGAAGCTTTCTTT
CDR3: CAWRGGTDVGTEAFF

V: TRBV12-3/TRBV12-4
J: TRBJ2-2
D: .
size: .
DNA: TGTGCCAGCACCCTCACCGGGGAGCTGTTTTTT
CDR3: CASTLTGELFF

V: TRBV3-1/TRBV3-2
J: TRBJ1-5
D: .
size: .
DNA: TGTGCCAGCAGCCAAGACAGGGTTAGCAATCAGCCCCAGCATTTT
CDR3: CASSQDRVSNQPQHF

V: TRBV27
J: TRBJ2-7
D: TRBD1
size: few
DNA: TGTGCCAGCAGTTTCGGGACAGGGTCGTACGAGCAGTACTTC
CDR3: CASSFGTGSYEQYF

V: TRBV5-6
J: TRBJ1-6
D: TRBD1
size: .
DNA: TGTGCCAGCAGCTTGGCGGGACAGGTAGAATCACCCCTCCACTTT
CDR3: CASSLAGQVESPLHF

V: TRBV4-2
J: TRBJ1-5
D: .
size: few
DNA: TGTGCCAGCAGCCAAGCCCAAAATCAGCCCCAGCATTTT
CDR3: CASSQAQNQPQHF

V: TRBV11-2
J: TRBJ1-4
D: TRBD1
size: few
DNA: TGTGCCAGCAGCTTAGTCTTCGGGGACAGTAACTATAATGAAAAACTGTTTTTT
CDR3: CASSLVFGDSNYNEKLFF

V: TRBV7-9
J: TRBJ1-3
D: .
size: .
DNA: TGTGCCAGCAGGTCCCAGGGGACTGGAAACACCATATATTTT
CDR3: CASRSQGTGNTIYF

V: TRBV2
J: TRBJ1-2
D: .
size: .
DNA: TGTGCCAGCAGTGAAGCTGGAGGGGTGGGCTACACCTTC
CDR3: CASSEAGGVGYTF

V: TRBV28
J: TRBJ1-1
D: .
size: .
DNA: TGTGCCAGCAGTTTACATCAAACAGCGAACACTGAAGCTTTCTTT
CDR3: CASSLHQTANTEAFF

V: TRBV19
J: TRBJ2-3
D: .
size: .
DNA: TGTGCCAGTAGACTGCGGGGAGAAAGCACAGATACGCAGTATTTT
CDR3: CASRLRGESTDTQYF

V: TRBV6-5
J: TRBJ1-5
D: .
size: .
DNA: TGTGCCAGCAGTTACAAGGGGCTCAATCAGCCCCAGCATTTT
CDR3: CASSYKGLNQPQHF

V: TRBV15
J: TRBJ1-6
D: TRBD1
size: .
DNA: TGTGCCACCAGCAGAGATCGCGGGACAGGTTCACCCCTCCACTTT
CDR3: CATSRDRGTGSPLHF

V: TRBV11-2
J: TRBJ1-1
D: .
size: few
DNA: TGTGCCAGCAGCTTAGAGACAGACACTGAAGCTTTCTTT
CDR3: CASSLETDTEAFF

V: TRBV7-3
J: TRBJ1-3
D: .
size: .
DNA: TGTGCCAGCAGCTTACCAGACTCTGGAAACACCATATATTTT
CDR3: CASSLPDSGNTIYF

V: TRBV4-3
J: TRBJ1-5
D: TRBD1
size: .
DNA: TGCGCCAGCAGCCAAGATTGGACAGGGTATCAGCCCCAGCATTTT
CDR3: CASSQDWTGYQPQHF

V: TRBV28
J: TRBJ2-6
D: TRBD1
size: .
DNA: TGTGCCAGCAGCCCAACAGGGGTAGTAGGTTCTGGGGCCAACGTCCTGACTTTC
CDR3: CASSPTGVVGSGANVLTF

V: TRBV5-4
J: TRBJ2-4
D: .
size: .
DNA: TGTGCCAGCAGCCCACCGGGGGAATCCAAAAACATTCAGTACTTC
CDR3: CASSPPGESKNIQYF

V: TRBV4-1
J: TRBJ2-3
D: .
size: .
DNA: TGCGCCAGCAGCCAAGGGTGGCGGGCCGGCCCAGATACGCAGTATTTT
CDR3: CASSQGWRAGPDTQYF

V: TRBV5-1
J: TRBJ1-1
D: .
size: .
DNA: TGCGCCAGCAGCTTACTTGGTGAAGCTTTCTTT
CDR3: CASSLLGEAFF

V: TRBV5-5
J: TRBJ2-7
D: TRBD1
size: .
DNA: TGTGCCAGCAGCTTTTATGGACAGGGTACCTACGAGCAGTACTTC
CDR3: CASSFYGQGTYEQYF

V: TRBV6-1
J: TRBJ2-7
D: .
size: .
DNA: TGTGCCAGCAGTGAAAGGGGGGGGAACGAGCAGTACTTC
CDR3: CASSERGGNEQYF

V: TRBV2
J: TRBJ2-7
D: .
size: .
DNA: TGTGCCAGCGGGTGGGGAGAGTACGAGCAGTACTTC
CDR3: CASGWGEYEQYF

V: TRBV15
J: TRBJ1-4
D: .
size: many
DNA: TGTGCCACCAGCAGAGAGGGACTTTATAATGAAAAACTGTTTTTT
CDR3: CATSREGLYNEKLFF

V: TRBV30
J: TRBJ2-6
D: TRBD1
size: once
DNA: TGTGCCTGGAGTCGGCGACAGGGGGCTGGGGCCAACGTCCTGACTTTC
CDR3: CAWSRRQGAGANVLTF

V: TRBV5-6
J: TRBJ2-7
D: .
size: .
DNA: TGTGCCAGCAGCTTGGCGCCGTGGTCCGGGAGTATTTACGAGCAGTACTTC
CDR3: CASSLAPWSGSIYEQYF

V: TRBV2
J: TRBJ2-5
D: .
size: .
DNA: TGTGCCAGCAGTGAGGGCCGTTACCAAGAGACCCAGTACTTC
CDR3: CASSEGRYQETQYF

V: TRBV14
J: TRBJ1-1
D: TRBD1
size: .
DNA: TGTGCCAGCAGCCAAGCCAGAGGGACAGGGTACAACACTGAAGCTTTCTTT
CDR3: CASSQARGTGYNTEAFF

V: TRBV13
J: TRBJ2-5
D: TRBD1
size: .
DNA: TGTGCCAGCAGCTTAGGCAGGGGGCAAGAGACCCAGTACTTC
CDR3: CASSLGRGQETQYF

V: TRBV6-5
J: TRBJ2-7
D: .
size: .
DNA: TGTGCCAGCAGCCAAAGGGGCTACGAGCAGTACTTC
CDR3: CASSQRGYEQYF

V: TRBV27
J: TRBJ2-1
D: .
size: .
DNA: TGTGCCAGCAGTAGGATAGGGGTGACCTCCTACAATGAGCAGTTCTTC
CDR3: CASSRIGVTSYNEQFF